This TCR beta chain was sequenced in a study of a mutant IDH1 vaccine in newly diagnosed glioma. Study background: Vaccines were first given 4-6 weeks after radiotherapy alone, or with temozolomide cycles.

In regard to this clone: Its antigen is unidentified.

TCRdb keeps only in-frame clones here, not all; method: immunoSEQ multiplex PCR. The table records over 55,000 clones, roughly 81% of them present only once. Indicated time point: week 23, last vaccination. Vaccinated patients received 300 ug of mutant IDH1 20-mer peptide per dose, with topical imiquimod. The sequence came from a woman aged 40 to 50 with glioma. Some clones in this sample may be carry-over from other donors' samples. Sequencing used PBMCs, obtained from a glioma patient whose treatment included an IDH1 peptide vaccine.

The chain's CDR3 is CASSLREAAPGYTF. CDR3 nucleotides: TGTGCCAGCAGCTTGAGAGAGGCGGCCCCTGGCTACACCTTC. The chain combines TRBV5-6 with TRBJ1-2; unclear D gene. In germline, CDR1 is SGHDT, CDR2 YYEEEE. This CDR3 region has 14 residues. V was clipped by 1 base and J by 7 bases, with 14 bases between them.